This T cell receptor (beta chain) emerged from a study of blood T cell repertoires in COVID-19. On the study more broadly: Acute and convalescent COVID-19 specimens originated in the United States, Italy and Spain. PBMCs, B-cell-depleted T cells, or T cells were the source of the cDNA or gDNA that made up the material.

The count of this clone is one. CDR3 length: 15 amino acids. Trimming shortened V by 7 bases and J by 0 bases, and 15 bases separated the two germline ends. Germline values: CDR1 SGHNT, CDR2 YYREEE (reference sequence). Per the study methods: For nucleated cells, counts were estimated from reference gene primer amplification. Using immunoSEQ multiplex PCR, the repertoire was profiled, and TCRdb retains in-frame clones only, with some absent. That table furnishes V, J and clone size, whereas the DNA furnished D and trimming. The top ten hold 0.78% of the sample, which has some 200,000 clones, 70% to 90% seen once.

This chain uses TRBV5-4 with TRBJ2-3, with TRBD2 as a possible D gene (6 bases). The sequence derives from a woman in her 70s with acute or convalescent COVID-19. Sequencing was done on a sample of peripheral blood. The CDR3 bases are TGTGCCAGCCGCCGTGCAGGGACTAGCACAGATACGCAGTATTTT. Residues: CASRRAGTSTDTQYF.